These 16 T cell receptor beta chains originate from one sample sequenced in a study of blood T cells in healthy people across ages (dated by TCRdb to the mid-2010s). The library was generated by 5' RACE. Sequencing relied on an Illumina HiSeq 2500. A second PCR of about 7 to 12 cycles was run with a J-beta primer mix and a sample-barcoded 5' primer. TCRdb reran the public reads through fastp at Q25 and MiXCR, keeping productive beta chains. Rows are combined by CDR3 protein, so each entry shows the most common genes and DNA. A total of about 1 million distinct CDR3 sequences appear in this sample, 35% to 55% of them only once. Over 15% of the sample is in the top ten clones. Material: blood. These receptors came from a woman aged 60-70 years in good health.

This chain uses TRBV6-1 with TRBJ1-1; TRBD1 matches 9 bases. Germline-derived CDR1 and CDR2 are MNHNS and SASEGT. V was pared by 3 bases and J by 4 bases, with 6 bases of the junction left unmatched. The CDR3 is made up of 15 amino acids. In nucleotides, the CDR3 is TGTGCCAGCAGTGAGCGACAGGGGGGGGTCACTGAAGCTTTCTTT. It is translated as CASSERQGGVTEAFF.

The chain uses TRBV6-5 and TRBJ2-3, with 13 positions matching TRBD2. The CDR3 is 18 amino acids. CDR1 and CDR2 (germline): MNHEY, SVGAGI. With V trimmed by 4 bases and J by 4 bases, 11 bases remained unmatched. CDR3 DNA: TGTGCCAGCAGTTCTTCTGGACTAGCGGGAGCAGGCTCAGATACGCAGTATTTT. Encoded protein: CASSSSGLAGAGSDTQYF.

The chain employs TRBV4-1 and TRBJ2-5; no firm D call. V was clipped by 1 base and J by 2 bases, with 8 bases between them. Germline loops: CDR1 MGHRA, CDR2 YSYEKL. The CDR3 consists of 14 residues. The CDR3 nucleotides read TGCGCCAGCAGCCAAGTAGGTCAGCAAGAGACCCAGTACTTC. This codes for CASSQVGQQETQYF.

V and J are TRBV12-5 and TRBJ2-5; TRBD2 agrees at 7 bases. Germline V lookup: CDR1 LGHNT, CDR2 FRNRAP. The CDR3 is made up of 13 amino acids. V gave up 6 bases and J gave up 7 bases; unmatched junction bases: 8. The CDR3 region is CASGPKPSGTQYF. DNA for the CDR3: TGTGCTAGTGGCCCAAAGCCTAGCGGGACCCAGTACTTC.

The chain uses TRBV2 and TRBJ2-3; D is undetermined. CDR1 SNHLY and CDR2 FYNNEI come from the germline V gene. Trimming took 8 bases from V and 6 from J, leaving 15 bases between them. The CDR3 has 13 residues. In nucleotides, the CDR3 is TGTGCCAGCTGTCAAGCTGATGCGGATACGCAGTATTTT. Translation: CASCQADADTQYF.

This chain connects TRBV20-1 to TRBJ2-1; D may match TRBD1 or TRBD2 (5 bases each). The CDR3 is made up of 16 amino acids. Germline CDR1 DFQATT, CDR2 SNEGSKA (reference sequence). Trimming removed 1 base from V and 7 bases from J, with 20 bases in between. CDR3 loop: CSARGGLGTAPNEQFF. CDR3 nucleotide sequence: TGCAGTGCTAGAGGGGGTTTAGGGACGGCCCCTAATGAGCAGTTCTTC.

A remark on this clonotype: A much larger clone differs from this one at a single base, so this may be a read error. The V call is TRBV27, the J call TRBJ2-4; 8 bases fit TRBD2. The CDR3 is made up of 14 amino acids. The germline V gene encodes CDR1 MNHEY and CDR2 SMNVEV (reference sequence). CDR3 DNA: TGTGCCGGCAGTTCTGGCGGGAGGTCAAGAGAGCAGTACTTC. Its translation is CAGSSGGRSREQYF.

This clonotype was recorded a few times. This chain joins TRBV9 and TRBJ2-5; D remains unclear. V was pared by 1 base and J by 1 base, with 8 bases between. The CDR3 consists of 14 residues. Germline V gene sequence: CDR1 SGDLS, CDR2 YYNGEE. CDR3 sequence (DNA): TGTGCCAGCAGCGTAAGTTGGGGCCAAGAGACCCAGTACTTC. Translating gives CASSVSWGQETQYF.

This clonotype has a handful of counts. It may be a read error: a sequence one base away is much more abundant. The chain recombines TRBV7-2 with TRBJ2-4, with D uncertain. The closer fit of TRBJ2-7 to the DNA end suggests the J call may be wrong. The germline V gene encodes CDR1 SGHTA and CDR2 FQGNSA. This CDR3 is 13 amino acids long. CDR3 in amino acids: CASSLHGPYEQYF. CDR3 nucleotides: TGTGCCAGCAGCCTACACGGACCTTACGAGCAGTACTTC.

The V call is TRBV5-1, the J call TRBJ2-3; D is unresolved. V was trimmed by 7 bases and J by 0 bases, leaving 15 bases between them. CDR1 and CDR2 from the germline V gene are SGHRS and YFSETQ. This CDR3 region has 15 residues. DNA of the CDR3: TGCGCCAGCGGAAATAAAATTAGCAGCACAGATACGCAGTATTTT. This gives the protein CASGNKISSTDTQYF.

V and J are TRBV28 and TRBJ2-3; 10 bases fit TRBD1. V shed 8 bases, J shed 4 bases, and the junction held 6 bases outside the gene matches. This CDR3 comprises 14 residues. Germline CDR1 MDHEN, CDR2 SYDVKM. The CDR3 coding sequence is TGTGCCAGCGAAATGGGGACAGGGGCAGATACGCAGTATTTT. It specifies CASEMGTGADTQYF.

The chain couples TRBV9 to TRBJ2-3; D uncertain. Germline V gene lookup returns CDR1 SGDLS and CDR2 YYNGEE. V lost 3 bases, J lost 3 bases, and 20 bases lay in between. The CDR3 loop spans 17 amino acids. The CDR3 DNA reads as TGTGCCAGCAGCGCTGACATAGCCCTCTCTAGGACAGATACGCAGTATTTT. It specifies CASSADIALSRTDTQYF. The full variable domain, its missing parts supplied by reference TRBV9 and TRBJ2-3, is DSGVTQTPKHLITATGQRVTLRCSPRSGDLSVYWYQQSLDQGLQFLIQYYNGEERAKGNILERFSAQQFPDLHSELNLSSLELGDSALYFCASSADIALSRTDTQYFGPGTRLTVL.

V gene TRBV7-6 combines with J gene TRBJ2-3; 14 bases line up with TRBD2. Per the germline V gene, CDR1 is SGHVS and CDR2 is FNYEAQ. The CDR3 sequence is 17 residues long. Unmatched junction bases numbered 5, after V lost 4 bases and J lost 2 bases. The CDR3 loop is CASSWRLAGGPTDTQYF. The CDR3 DNA sequence: TGTGCCAGCAGCTGGCGACTAGCGGGAGGGCCCACAGATACGCAGTATTTT.

This clonotype was counted a few times. The chain employs TRBV27 and TRBJ2-7; D is unclear. The germline V and J ends were trimmed by 0 bases and 3 bases, with 9 bases remaining between them. This CDR3 region has 14 residues. Germline CDR1 and CDR2: MNHEY and SMNVEV (reference sequence). The CDR3 loop reads CASSLSSRYYEQYF. The CDR3 region has the DNA TGTGCCAGCAGTTTATCGTCCCGGTACTACGAGCAGTACTTC.

About this clonotype: The germline gene is not matched at one end of the junction; a read error may be the cause. The V gene is TRBV9, the J gene TRBJ2-1; D remains unclear. Germline lookup yields CDR1 SGDLS and CDR2 YYNGEE. The CDR3 totals 13 residues. CDR3 region: CASSVDWFNEQIF. CDR3 in DNA: TGTGCCAGCAGCGTAGACTGGTTCAATGAGCAGATCTTC.

The rearrangement uses TRBV7-2 and TRBJ2-3; tentatively, D is TRBD1 (5 bases). V was shortened by 0 bases and J by 2 bases, with 12 bases between the two germline ends. Germline-derived CDR1 and CDR2 are SGHTA and FQGNSA. The CDR3 extends over 16 amino acids. CDR3 sequence (DNA): TGTGCCAGCAGCTTAGCGGTCAGGGCCTCCACAGATACGCAGTATTTT. This gives the protein CASSLAVRASTDTQYF.